These 31 T cell receptor beta chains were all obtained from the same sample, sequenced in a study of monozygotic twins with inflammatory bowel disease. TCRdb reprocessed the 5' RACE reads and keeps a single row for each CDR3 protein, giving no DNA. With about 450,000 distinct CDR3 sequences in the sample, the ten largest clones hold more than 2%. Input material: blood. All receptors derive from a human donor with ulcerative colitis or Crohn's disease, or a healthy co-twin of an affected twin (not recorded which).

V usage is TRBV28 and J usage is TRBJ2-3; no DNA is available, so the TRBD1 call from TCRdb remains unchecked. CDR1 is MDHEN and CDR2 is SYDVKM in the germline V gene. The CDR3 contains 15 residues. The CDR3: CASSNRDSPTDTQYF.

This chain uses TRBV21-1 with TRBJ2-3; TCRdb gives TRBD1 as the D gene, but with no DNA this cannot be confirmed. TRBV21-1 is deemed a pseudogene. This CDR3 has 15 residues. The CDR3 loop reads CASSKRGGVTDTQYF.

V gene TRBV18 combines with J gene TRBJ2-2; the D gene TCRdb calls, TRBD1, cannot be checked with no DNA. The CDR3 loop spans 17 amino acids. CDR1 and CDR2 (germline): KGHSH, LQKENI. The CDR3 spells CASSPKSGTANTGELFF.

The V call is TRBV6-5, the J call TRBJ2-4; TCRdb returns TRBD2, unconfirmable since there is no DNA. There are 12 residues in the CDR3. Germline V CDR1 and CDR2: MNHEY, SVGAGI. CDR3 in amino acids: CASRAGRNIQYF.

The rearrangement links TRBV15 to TRBJ2-1; there is no DNA to check the TCRdb D call of TRBD2. Germline V gene data show CDR1 as LNHNV and CDR2 as YYDKDF (reference sequence). The CDR3 loop spans 16 amino acids. This CDR3 is CATSSLKLADYNEQFF. The whole variable domain, remainder taken from reference TRBV15 and TRBJ2-1, is DAMVIQNPRYQVTQFGKPVTLSCSQTLNHNVMYWYQQKSSQAPKLLFHYYDKDFNNEADTPDNFQSRRPNTSFCFLDIRSPGLGDTAMYLCATSSLKLADYNEQFFGPGTRLTVL.

The chain is built from TRBV7-8 and TRBJ2-5; TCRdb reports TRBD1, a call that lacks DNA to check it against. The CDR3 totals 14 residues. CDR1 and CDR2 from the germline V gene are SGHVS and FQNEAQ. The CDR3 reads CASSLGDGLGTQYF.

The rearrangement uses TRBV20-1 and TRBJ2-5; as DNA is missing, the TRBD2 call by TCRdb cannot be tested. The CDR3 is 17 amino acids. Germline V CDR1 and CDR2: DFQATT, SNEGSKA (reference sequence). CDR3 residues: CSATKGAGGHKQETQYF.

The rearrangement links TRBV12-3 or TRBV12-4 to TRBJ1-1; the TCRdb D gene call, TRBD1, has no DNA to confirm it. This CDR3 contains 13 residues. The CDR3 sequence: CASSPDRVTEAFF.

The chain recombines TRBV27 with TRBJ2-4; TCRdb's D call of TRBD1 is untestable without DNA. Germline V gene lookup returns CDR1 MNHEY and CDR2 SMNVEV (reference sequence). The CDR3 is made up of 18 amino acids. The CDR3 loop is CASSSPPLQGRPLDIQYF.

The gene calls are TRBV7-9 and TRBJ1-2. This CDR3 is built from 12 residues. Germline V gives CDR1 SEHNR, CDR2 FQNEAQ (reference sequence). CDR3 loop: CASSPTTYGYTF.

The chain uses TRBV5-1 and TRBJ1-5; without DNA, the TCRdb call of TRBD1 cannot be checked. Germline CDR1 is SGHRS and CDR2 is YFSETQ. The CDR3 consists of 15 residues. CDR3: CASSLYGGSNQPQHF.

The chain carries TRBV5-6 and TRBJ2-3; TCRdb designates TRBD2, a call that cannot be tested without DNA. The CDR3 totals 16 residues. The germline V gene has CDR1 SGHDT and CDR2 YYEEEE. CDR3 amino acids: CASSPTSGRLADTQYF.

V and J are TRBV5-5 and TRBJ1-4. The CDR3 extends over 14 amino acids. CDR1 and CDR2 from the germline V gene are SGHKS and YYEKEE (reference sequence). This chain's CDR3 is CASSLGSDRSQLFF.

This chain connects TRBV12-3 or TRBV12-4 to TRBJ1-6. The CDR3 contains 14 residues. This chain's CDR3 is CASSWSSYNSPLHF.

V is TRBV7-2 and J is TRBJ2-3. Looked up from germline, CDR1 is SGHTA and CDR2 is FQGNSA. The CDR3 is 13 amino acids. CDR3 protein: CASSSGSIRTQYF.

The CDR3 here is CASSQNRQGVSPLHF. The gene calls are TRBV7-2 and TRBJ1-6; TCRdb's assignment of TRBD1 cannot be checked, as there is no DNA. The CDR3 extends over 15 amino acids. CDR1 and CDR2 (germline): SGHTA, FQGNSA.

J is TRBJ2-2 and V is TRBV5-1; TCRdb returns TRBD2, unconfirmable since there is no DNA. This CDR3 comprises 15 residues. The V gene's germline CDR1 is SGHRS and CDR2 YFSETQ. The CDR3 sequence: CASSLRTSNTGELFF. Variable domain in full (rest from reference TRBV5-1 and TRBJ2-2): KAGVTQTPRYLIKTRGQQVTLSCSPISGHRSVSWYQQTPGQGLQFLFEYFSETQRNKGNFPGRFSGRQFSNSRSEMNVSTLELGDSALYLCASSLRTSNTGELFFGEGSRLTVL.

V gene TRBV7-2 combines with J gene TRBJ1-1; the TRBD1 assignment by TCRdb is unverifiable without DNA. The CDR3 extends over 14 amino acids. CDR1 is SGHTA and CDR2 is FQGNSA in the germline V gene. Here the CDR3 reads CASSPRVRNTEAFF.

The chain has TRBV3-1 and TRBJ2-5; TCRdb reports TRBD1, a call that lacks DNA to check it against. Germline V CDR1 and CDR2: LGHDT, YNNKEL (reference sequence). The CDR3 has 13 residues. Here the CDR3 reads CASRLLGQGTQYF.

The chain is built from TRBV9 and TRBJ1-2. The CDR3 runs 14 residues. Germline V CDR1 and CDR2: SGDLS, YYNGEE. The CDR3 loop reads CASSPREGNYGYTF.

V usage is TRBV4-3 and J usage is TRBJ2-7; TCRdb picks TRBD1, but there is no DNA to check that call. The CDR3 runs to 15 residues. Per the germline V gene, CDR1 is LGHNA and CDR2 is YSLEER. The CDR3 loop reads CASSQDQGLGGEQYF.

The gene calls are TRBV19 and TRBJ2-1; TCRdb calls TRBD2, which cannot be checked without DNA. Germline lookup yields CDR1 LNHDA and CDR2 SQIVND (reference sequence). The CDR3 runs 15 residues. This CDR3 is CASRRREGPYNEQFF.

This chain connects TRBV7-2 to TRBJ1-1. Germline CDR1 and CDR2: SGHTA and FQGNSA. The CDR3 is made up of 14 amino acids. The CDR3 sequence: CASSSSQTNTEAFF.

V is TRBV7-2 and J is TRBJ1-5. CDR3 length: 13 residues. Germline CDR1 and CDR2: SGHTA and FQGNSA. CDR3: CASSLMMNQPQHF.

The chain links TRBV19 to TRBJ2-3; TCRdb names TRBD1, which stays unverified in the absence of DNA. Germline V gene data show CDR1 as LNHDA and CDR2 as SQIVND (reference sequence). This CDR3 is 17 amino acids long. The CDR3: CASMPLGQGKSTDTQYF.

The chain employs TRBV20-1 and TRBJ2-7; there is no DNA to check the TCRdb D call of TRBD2. The CDR3 consists of 13 residues. Germline lookup yields CDR1 DFQATT and CDR2 SNEGSKA (reference sequence). The CDR3 protein is CSASGALSYEQYF.

The chain is built from TRBV6-2 or TRBV6-3 and TRBJ2-2. The CDR3 runs to 14 residues. Germline V lookup: CDR1 MNHEY, CDR2 SVGEGT. This chain's CDR3 is CASSYRQNTGELFF.

The V call is TRBV19, the J call TRBJ2-5; checking the TCRdb D call of TRBD1 is not possible without DNA. The CDR3 has 14 residues. Per germline, CDR1 LNHDA and CDR2 SQIVND (reference sequence). CDR3 amino acids: CASRGTGRTETQYF.

The chain joins TRBV30 to TRBJ1-6. This CDR3 contains 15 residues. Germline V gene lookup returns CDR1 GTSNPN and CDR2 SVGIG (reference sequence). The CDR3 loop is CAWSALGGYNSPLHF.

This chain connects TRBV7-9 to TRBJ2-4; TCRdb lists TRBD2, though no DNA is available to test this call. Germline assignment: CDR1 SEHNR and CDR2 FQNEAQ (reference sequence). The CDR3 spans 14 residues. CDR3 loop: CASSSREVGDIQYF.

Here the CDR3 reads CSARAGAWGYNSPLHF. The chain joins TRBV20-1 to TRBJ1-6; TCRdb returns TRBD1, unconfirmable since there is no DNA. The CDR3 extends over 16 amino acids. In germline, CDR1 is DFQATT, CDR2 SNEGSKA (reference sequence).